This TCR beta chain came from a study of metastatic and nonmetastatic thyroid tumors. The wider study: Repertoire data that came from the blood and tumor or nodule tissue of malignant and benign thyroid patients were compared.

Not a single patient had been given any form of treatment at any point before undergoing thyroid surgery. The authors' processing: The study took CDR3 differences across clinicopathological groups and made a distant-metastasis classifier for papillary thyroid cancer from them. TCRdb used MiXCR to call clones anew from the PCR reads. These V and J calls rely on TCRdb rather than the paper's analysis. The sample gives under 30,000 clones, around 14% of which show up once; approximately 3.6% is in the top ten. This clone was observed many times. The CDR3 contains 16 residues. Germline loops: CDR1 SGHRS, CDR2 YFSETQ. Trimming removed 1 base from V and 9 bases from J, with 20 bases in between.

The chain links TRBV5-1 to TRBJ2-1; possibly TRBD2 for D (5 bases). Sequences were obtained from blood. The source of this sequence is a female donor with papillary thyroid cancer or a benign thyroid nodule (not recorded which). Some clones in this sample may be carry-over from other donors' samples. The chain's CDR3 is CASSLRPPAEFAEQFF. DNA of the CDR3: TGCGCCAGCAGCTTGCGCCCGCCAGCGGAATTTGCTGAGCAGTTCTTC.